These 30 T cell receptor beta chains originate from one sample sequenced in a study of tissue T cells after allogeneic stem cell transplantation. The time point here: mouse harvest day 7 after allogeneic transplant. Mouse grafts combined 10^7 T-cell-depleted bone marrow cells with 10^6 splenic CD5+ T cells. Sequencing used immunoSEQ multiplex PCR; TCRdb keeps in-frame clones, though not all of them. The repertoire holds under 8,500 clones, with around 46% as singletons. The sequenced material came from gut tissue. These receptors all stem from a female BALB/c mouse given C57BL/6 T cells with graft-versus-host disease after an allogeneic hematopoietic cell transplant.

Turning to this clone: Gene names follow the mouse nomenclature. The DNA read from the CDR3 is TGTGCCAGCAGCCAGGAGACAACTAGTGCAGAAACGCTGTAT. Its protein is CASSQETTSAETLY. The complete CDR3 reads CASSQETTSAETLYF. The chain couples TRBV5 to TRBJ2-3; the D is unclear. The CDR3 goes on 1 residue after the read ends, and that part is filled in from the germline J gene. Germline CDR1 is LGHNA and CDR2 is YNLKQL (reference sequence). V was shortened by 3 bases and J by 0 bases, with 10 bases between the two germline ends. The CDR3 is made up of 15 amino acids.

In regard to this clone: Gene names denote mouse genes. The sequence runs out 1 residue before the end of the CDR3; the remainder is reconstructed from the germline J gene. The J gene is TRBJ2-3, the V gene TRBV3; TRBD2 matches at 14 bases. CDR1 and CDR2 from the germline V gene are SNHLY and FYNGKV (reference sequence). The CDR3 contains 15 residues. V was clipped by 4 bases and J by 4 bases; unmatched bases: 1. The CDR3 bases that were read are TGTGCCAGCAGCTGGGACTGGGGGGGCTCAGAAACGCTGTAT. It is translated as CASSWDWGGSETLY. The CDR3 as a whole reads CASSWDWGGSETLYF.

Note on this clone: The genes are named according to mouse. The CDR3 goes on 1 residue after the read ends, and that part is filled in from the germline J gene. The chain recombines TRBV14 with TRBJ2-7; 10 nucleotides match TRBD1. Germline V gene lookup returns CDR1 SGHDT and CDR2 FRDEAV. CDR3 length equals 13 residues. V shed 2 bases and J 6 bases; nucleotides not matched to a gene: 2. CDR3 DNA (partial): TGTGCCAGCAGTTTGGGGACAGGGGTTGAACAGTAC. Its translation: CASSLGTGVEQY. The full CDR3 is CASSLGTGVEQYF.

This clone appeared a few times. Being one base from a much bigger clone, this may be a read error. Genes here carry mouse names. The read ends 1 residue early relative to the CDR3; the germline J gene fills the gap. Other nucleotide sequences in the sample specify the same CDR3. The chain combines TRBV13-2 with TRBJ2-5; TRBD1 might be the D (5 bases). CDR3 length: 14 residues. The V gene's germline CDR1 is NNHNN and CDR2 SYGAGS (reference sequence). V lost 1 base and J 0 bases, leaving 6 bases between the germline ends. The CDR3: CASGDRGNQDTQYF. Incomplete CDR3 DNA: TGTGCCAGCGGTGATAGGGGTAACCAAGACACCCAGTAC.

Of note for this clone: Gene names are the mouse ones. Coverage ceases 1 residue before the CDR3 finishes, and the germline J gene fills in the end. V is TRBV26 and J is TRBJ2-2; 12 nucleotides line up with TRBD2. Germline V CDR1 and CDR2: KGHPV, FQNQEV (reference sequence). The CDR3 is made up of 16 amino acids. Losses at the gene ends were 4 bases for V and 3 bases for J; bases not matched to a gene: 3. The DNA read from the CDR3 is TGTGCCAGCAGTCCGACTGGGGGGGCGGACACCGGGCAGCTCTAC. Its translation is CASSPTGGADTGQLY. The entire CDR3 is CASSPTGGADTGQLYF.

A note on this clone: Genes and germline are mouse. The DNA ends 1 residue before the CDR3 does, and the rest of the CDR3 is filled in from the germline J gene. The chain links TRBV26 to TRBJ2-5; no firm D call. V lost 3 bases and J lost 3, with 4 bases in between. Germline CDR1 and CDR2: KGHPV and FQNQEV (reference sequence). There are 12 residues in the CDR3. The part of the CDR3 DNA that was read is TGTGCCAGCAGTCTCCAACAAGACACCCAGTAC. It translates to CASSLQQDTQY. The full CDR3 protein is CASSLQQDTQYF.

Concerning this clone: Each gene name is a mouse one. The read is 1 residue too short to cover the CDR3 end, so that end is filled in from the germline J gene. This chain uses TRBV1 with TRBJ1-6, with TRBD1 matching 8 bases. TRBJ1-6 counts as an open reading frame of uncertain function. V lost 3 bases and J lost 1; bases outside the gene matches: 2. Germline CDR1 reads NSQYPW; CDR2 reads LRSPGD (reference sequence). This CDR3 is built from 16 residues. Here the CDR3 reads CTCSARGRSYNSPLYF. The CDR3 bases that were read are TGCACCTGCAGTGCCAGGGGGCGCTCCTATAATTCGCCCCTCTAC.

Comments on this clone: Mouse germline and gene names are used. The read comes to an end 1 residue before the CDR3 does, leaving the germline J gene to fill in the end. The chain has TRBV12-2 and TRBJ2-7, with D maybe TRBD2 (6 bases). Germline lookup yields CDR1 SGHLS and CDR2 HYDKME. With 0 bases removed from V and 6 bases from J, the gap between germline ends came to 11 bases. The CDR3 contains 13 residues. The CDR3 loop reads CASSLDWGIEQYF. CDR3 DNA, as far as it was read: TGTGCCAGCTCTCTCGATTGGGGGATTGAACAGTAC.

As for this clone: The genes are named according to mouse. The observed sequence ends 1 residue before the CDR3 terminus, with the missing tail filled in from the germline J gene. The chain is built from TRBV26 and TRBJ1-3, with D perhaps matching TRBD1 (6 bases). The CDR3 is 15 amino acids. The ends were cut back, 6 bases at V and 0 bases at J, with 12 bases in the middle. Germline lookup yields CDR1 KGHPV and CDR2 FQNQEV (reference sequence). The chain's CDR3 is CASSPTGISGNTLYF. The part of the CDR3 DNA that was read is TGTGCCAGCAGCCCGACAGGAATTTCTGGAAATACGCTCTAT.

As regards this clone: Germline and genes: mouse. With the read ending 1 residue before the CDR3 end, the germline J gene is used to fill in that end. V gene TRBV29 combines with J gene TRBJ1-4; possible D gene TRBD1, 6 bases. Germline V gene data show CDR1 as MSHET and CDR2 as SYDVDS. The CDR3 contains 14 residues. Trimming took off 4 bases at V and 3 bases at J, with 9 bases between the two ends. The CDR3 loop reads CASSSRDTNERLFF. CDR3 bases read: TGTGCTAGCAGTTCCCGGGACACCAACGAAAGATTATTT.

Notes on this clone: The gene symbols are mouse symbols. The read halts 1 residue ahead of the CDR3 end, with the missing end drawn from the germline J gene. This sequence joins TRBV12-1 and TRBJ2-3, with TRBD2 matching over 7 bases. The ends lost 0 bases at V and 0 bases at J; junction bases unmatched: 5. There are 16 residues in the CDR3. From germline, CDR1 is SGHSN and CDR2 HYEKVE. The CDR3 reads CASSLEAGGSAETLYF. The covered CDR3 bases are TGTGCCAGCTCTCTCGAAGCTGGGGGAAGTGCAGAAACGCTGTAT.

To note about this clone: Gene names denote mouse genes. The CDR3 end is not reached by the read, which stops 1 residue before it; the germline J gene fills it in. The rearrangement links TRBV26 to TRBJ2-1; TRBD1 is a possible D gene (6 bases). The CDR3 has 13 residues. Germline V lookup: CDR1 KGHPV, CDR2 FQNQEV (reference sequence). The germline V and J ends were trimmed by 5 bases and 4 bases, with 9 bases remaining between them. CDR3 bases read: TGTGCCAGCAGTTTACAGGGATATGCTGAGCAGTTC. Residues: CASSLQGYAEQF. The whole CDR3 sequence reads CASSLQGYAEQFF.

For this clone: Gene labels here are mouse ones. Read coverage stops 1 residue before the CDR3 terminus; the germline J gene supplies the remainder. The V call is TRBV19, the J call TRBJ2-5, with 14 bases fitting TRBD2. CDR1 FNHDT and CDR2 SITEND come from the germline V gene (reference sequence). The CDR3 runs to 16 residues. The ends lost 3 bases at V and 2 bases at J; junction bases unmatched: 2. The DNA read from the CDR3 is TGTGCCAGCAGTAGGGACTGGGGGGGCGCCCAAGACACCCAGTAC. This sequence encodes CASSRDWGGAQDTQY. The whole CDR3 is CASSRDWGGAQDTQYF.

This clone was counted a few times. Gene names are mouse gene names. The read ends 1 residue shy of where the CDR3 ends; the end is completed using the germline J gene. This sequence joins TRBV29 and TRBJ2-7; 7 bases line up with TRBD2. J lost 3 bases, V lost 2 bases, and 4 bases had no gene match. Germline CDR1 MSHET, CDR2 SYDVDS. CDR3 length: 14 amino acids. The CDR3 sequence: CASSLGWGVYEQYF. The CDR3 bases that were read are TGTGCTAGCAGTTTAGGGTGGGGGGTCTATGAACAGTAC.

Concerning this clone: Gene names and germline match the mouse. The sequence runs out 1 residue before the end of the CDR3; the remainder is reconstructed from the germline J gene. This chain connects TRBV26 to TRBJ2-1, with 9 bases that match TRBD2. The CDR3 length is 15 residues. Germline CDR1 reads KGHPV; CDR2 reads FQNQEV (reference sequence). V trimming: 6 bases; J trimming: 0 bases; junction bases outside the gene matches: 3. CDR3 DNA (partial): TGTGCCAGCAGGGGACTGGGTTATAACTATGCTGAGCAGTTC. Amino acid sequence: CASRGLGYNYAEQF. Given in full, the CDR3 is CASRGLGYNYAEQFF.

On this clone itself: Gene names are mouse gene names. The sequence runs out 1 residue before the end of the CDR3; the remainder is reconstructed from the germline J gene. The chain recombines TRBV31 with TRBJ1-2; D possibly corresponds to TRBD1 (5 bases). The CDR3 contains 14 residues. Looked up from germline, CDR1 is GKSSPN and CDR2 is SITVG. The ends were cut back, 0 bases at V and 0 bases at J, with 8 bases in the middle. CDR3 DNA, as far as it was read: TGTGCCTGGAGTCTAACGGGGGCAAACTCCGACTACACC. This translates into CAWSLTGANSDYT. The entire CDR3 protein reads CAWSLTGANSDYTF.

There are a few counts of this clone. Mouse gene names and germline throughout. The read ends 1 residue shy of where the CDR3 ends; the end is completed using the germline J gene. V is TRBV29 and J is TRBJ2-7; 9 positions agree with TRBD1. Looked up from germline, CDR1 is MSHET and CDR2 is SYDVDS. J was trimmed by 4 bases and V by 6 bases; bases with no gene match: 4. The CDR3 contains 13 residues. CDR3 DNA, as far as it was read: TGTGCTAGCAGCCCCGGGACAGGGTATGAACAGTAC. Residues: CASSPGTGYEQY. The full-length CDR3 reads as CASSPGTGYEQYF. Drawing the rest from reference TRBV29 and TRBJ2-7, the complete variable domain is DMKVTQMPRYLIKRMGENVLLECGQDMSHETMYWYRQDPGLGLQLIYISYDVDSNSEGDIPKGYRVSRKKREHFSLILDSAKTNQTSVYFCASSPGTGYEQYFGPGTRLTVL.

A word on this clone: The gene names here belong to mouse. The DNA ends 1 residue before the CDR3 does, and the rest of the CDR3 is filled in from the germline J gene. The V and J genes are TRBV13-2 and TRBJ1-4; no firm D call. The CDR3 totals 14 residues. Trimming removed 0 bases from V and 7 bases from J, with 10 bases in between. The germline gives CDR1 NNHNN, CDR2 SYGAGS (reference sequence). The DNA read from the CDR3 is TGTGCCAGCGGTGATGCTTGGGATGGCGAAAGATTATTT. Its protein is CASGDAWDGERLF. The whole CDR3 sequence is CASGDAWDGERLFF.

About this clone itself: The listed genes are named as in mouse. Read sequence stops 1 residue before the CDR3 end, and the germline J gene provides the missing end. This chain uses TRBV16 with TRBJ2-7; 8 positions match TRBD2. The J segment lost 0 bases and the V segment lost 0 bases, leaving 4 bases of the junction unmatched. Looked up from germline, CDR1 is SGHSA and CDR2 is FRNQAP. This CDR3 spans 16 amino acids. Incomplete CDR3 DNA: TGTGCAAGCAGCTTAGACGGGGGGGGGCGCTCCTATGAACAGTAC. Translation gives CASSLDGGGRSYEQY. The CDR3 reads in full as CASSLDGGGRSYEQYF.

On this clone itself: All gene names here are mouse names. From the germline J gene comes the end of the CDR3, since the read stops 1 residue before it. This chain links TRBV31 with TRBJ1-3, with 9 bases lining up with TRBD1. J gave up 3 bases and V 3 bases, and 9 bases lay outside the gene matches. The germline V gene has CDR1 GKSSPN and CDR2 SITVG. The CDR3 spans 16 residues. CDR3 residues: CAWSPPRTGVGNTLYF. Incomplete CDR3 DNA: TGTGCCTGGAGCCCCCCCCGGACAGGGGTTGGAAATACGCTCTAT.

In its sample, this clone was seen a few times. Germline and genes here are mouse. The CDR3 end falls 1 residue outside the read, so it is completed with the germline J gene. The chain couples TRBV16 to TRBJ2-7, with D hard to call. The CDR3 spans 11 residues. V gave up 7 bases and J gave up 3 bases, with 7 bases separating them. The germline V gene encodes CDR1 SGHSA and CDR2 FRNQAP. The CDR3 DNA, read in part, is TGTGCAAGCAAGGGCAACTATGAACAGTAC. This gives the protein CASKGNYEQY. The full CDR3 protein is CASKGNYEQYF.

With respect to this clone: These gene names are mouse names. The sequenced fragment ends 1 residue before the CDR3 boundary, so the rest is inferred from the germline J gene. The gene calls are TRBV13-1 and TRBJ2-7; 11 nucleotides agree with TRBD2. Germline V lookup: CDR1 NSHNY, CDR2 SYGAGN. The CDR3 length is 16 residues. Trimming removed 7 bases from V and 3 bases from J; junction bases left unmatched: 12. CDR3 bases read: TGTGCCAGCCTGGGAGGGACTGGGGGCTCTCTCTATGAACAGTAC. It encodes CASLGGTGGSLYEQY. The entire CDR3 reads CASLGGTGGSLYEQYF.

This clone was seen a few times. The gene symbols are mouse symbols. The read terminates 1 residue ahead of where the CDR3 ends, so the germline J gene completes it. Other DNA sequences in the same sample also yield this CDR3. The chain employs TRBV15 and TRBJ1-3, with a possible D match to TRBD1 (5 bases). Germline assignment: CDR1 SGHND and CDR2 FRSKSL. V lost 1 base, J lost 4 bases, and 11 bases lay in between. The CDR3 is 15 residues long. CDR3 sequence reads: CASSLGGGVGNTLYF. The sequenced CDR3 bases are TGTGCCAGCAGTTTAGGCGGGGGGGTCGGAAATACGCTCTAT.

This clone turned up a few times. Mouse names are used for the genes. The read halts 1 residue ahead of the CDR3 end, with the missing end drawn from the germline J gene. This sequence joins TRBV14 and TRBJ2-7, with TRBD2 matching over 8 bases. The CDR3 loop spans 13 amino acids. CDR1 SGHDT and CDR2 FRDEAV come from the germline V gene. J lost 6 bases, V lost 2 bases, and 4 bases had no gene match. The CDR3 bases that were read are TGTGCCAGCAGTTTAGGCTGGGGGGTTGAACAGTAC. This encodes CASSLGWGVEQY. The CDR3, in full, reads CASSLGWGVEQYF.

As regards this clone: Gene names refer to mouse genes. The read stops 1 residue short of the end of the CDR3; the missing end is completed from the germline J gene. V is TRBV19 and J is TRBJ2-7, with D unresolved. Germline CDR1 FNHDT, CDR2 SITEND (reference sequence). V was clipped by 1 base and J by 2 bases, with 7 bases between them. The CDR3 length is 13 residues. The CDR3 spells CASSIRATYEQYF. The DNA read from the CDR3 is TGTGCCAGCAGTATAAGGGCAACCTATGAACAGTAC. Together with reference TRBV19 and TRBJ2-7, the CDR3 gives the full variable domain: GGIITQTPKFLIGQEGQKLTLKCQQNFNHDTMYWYRQDSGKGLRLIYYSITENDLQKGDLSEGYDASREKKSSFSLTVTSAQKNEMAVFLCASSIRATYEQYFGPGTRLTVL.

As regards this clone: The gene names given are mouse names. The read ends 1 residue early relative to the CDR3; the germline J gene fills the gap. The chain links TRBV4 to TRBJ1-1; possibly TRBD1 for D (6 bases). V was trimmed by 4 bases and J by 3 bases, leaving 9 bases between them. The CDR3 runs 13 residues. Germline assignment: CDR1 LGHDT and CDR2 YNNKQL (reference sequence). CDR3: CASSFTGYTEVFF. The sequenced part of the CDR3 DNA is TGTGCCAGCAGCTTTACAGGGTACACAGAAGTCTTC.

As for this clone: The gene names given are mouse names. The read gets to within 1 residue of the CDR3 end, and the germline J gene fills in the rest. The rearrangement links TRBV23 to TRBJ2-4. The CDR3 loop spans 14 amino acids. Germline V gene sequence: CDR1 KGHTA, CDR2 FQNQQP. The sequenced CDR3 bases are TGCTCCAGCAGTCAATCGATTAGTCAAAACACCTTGTAC. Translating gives CSSSQSISQNTLY. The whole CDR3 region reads CSSSQSISQNTLYF.

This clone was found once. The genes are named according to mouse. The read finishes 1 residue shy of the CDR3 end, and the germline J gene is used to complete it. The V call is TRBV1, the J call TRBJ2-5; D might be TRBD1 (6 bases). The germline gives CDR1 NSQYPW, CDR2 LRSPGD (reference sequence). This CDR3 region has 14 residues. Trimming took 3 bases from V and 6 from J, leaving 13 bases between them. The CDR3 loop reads CTCSARDKGDTQYF. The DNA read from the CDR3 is TGCACCTGCAGTGCCCGGGACAAGGGGGACACCCAGTAC.

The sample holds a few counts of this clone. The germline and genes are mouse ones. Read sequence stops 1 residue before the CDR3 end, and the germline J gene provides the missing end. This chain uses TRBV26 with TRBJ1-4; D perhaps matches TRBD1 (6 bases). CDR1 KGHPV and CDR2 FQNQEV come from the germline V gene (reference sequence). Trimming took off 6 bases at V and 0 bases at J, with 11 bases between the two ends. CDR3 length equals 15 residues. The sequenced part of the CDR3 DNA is TGTGCCAGCAGCCTAGGGGGAATTTCCAACGAAAGATTATTT. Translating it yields CASSLGGISNERLF. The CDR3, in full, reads CASSLGGISNERLFF.

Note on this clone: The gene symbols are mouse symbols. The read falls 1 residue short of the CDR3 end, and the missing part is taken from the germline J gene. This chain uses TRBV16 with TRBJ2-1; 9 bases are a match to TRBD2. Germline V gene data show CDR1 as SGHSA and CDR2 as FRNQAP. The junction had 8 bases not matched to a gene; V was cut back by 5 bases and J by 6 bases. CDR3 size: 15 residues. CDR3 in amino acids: CASSRTGGSGAEQFF. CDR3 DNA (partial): TGTGCAAGCAGCCGAACTGGGGGGTCGGGTGCTGAGCAGTTC.